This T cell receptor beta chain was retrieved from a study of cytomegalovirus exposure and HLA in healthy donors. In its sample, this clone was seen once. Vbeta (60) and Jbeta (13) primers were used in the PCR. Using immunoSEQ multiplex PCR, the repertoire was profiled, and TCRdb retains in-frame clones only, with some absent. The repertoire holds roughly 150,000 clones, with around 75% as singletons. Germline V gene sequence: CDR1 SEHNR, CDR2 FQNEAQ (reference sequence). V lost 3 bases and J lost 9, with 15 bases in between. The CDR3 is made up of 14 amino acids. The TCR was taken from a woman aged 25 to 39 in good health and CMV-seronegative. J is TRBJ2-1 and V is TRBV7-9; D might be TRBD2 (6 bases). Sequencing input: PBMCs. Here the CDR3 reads CASSFPGTGVEQFF. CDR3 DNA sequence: TGTGCCAGCAGCTTTCCCGGGACGGGGGTTGAGCAGTTCTTC.